This is a list of T cell receptor beta chains from one sample in a study of blood T cells in healthy people across ages. A single record per CDR3 protein comes from TCRdb applying MiXCR to the 5' RACE reads. The sample consists of about 1.4 million distinct CDR3 sequences, approximately 59% of them appearing once. Sequencing used blood. These receptors all come from a man aged 18 to 35 in good health. Each CDR3 is given with its conserved first and last residue. A D gene is named only where the DNA matches it firmly. Expanded clones get a size class; other rows say once, few or many, or leave the size out.

d_call: TRBD2; j_call: TRBJ2-3; v_call: TRBV11-2; clone_size: NA; cdr3_aa: CASSPYLDSGGPDTQYF; cdr3_nt: TGTGCCAGCAGCCCCTACCTTGATAGCGGGGGTCCAGATACGCAGTATTTT
d_call: NA; j_call: TRBJ2-1; v_call: TRBV27; clone_size: once; cdr3_aa: CASSPSDSVVGYNEQFF; cdr3_nt: TGTGCCAGCAGTCCGTCGGACTCCGTCGTTGGGTACAATGAGCAGTTCTTC
d_call: NA; j_call: TRBJ2-7; v_call: TRBV5-1; clone_size: few; cdr3_aa: CASSYTPTYEQYF; cdr3_nt: TGCGCCAGCAGCTATACCCCTACCTACGAGCAGTACTTC
d_call: NA; j_call: TRBJ2-3; v_call: TRBV20-1; clone_size: NA; cdr3_aa: CSARDSGRVVTDTQYF; cdr3_nt: TGCAGTGCTAGAGATTCGGGCAGGGTGGTCACAGATACGCAGTATTTT
d_call: NA; j_call: TRBJ2-5; v_call: TRBV3-1; clone_size: NA; cdr3_aa: CASSRRPRGGETQYF; cdr3_nt: TGTGCCAGCAGCCGAAGACCCCGAGGGGGTGAGACCCAGTACTTC
d_call: NA; j_call: TRBJ1-2; v_call: TRBV4-2; clone_size: few; cdr3_aa: CASSQEMRAYTEGYTF; cdr3_nt: TGTGCCAGCAGCCAAGAAATGCGGGCCTACACGGAAGGCTACACCTTC
d_call: NA; j_call: TRBJ2-3; v_call: TRBV5-1; clone_size: few; cdr3_aa: CASEGPTDTQYF; cdr3_nt: TGCGCCTCGGAGGGACCCACAGATACGCAGTATTTT
d_call: NA; j_call: TRBJ2-2; v_call: TRBV27; clone_size: NA; cdr3_aa: CASSPLRGATRTGELFF; cdr3_nt: TGTGCCAGCAGTCCTCTTCGGGGGGCGACGAGGACCGGGGAGCTGTTTTTT
d_call: TRBD2; j_call: TRBJ2-5; v_call: TRBV27; clone_size: NA; cdr3_aa: CASSVLGGEETQYF; cdr3_nt: TGTGCCAGCAGTGTGCTCGGGGGGGAAGAGACCCAGTACTTC
d_call: NA; j_call: TRBJ2-3; v_call: TRBV20-1; clone_size: NA; cdr3_aa: CSASGIFGPFEDTQYF; cdr3_nt: TGCAGTGCTAGCGGGATTTTTGGGCCCTTCGAAGATACGCAGTATTTT
d_call: NA; j_call: TRBJ2-1; v_call: TRBV21-1; clone_size: NA; cdr3_aa: CASSRTGQGASPGVCNEQFF; cdr3_nt: TGTGCCAGCAGCAGGACGGGACAGGGGGCCTCCCCGGGGGTTTGCAATGAGCAGTTCTTC
d_call: NA; j_call: TRBJ2-7; v_call: TRBV7-9; clone_size: NA; cdr3_aa: CASSLVPGEQYF; cdr3_nt: TGTGCCAGCAGCTTAGTTCCCGGAGAGCAGTACTTC
d_call: TRBD2; j_call: TRBJ2-5; v_call: TRBV12-3/TRBV12-4; clone_size: NA; cdr3_aa: CASSLPREGETQYF; cdr3_nt: TGTGCCAGCAGTTTACCCCGGGAGGGGGAGACCCAGTACTTC
d_call: TRBD2; j_call: TRBJ2-5; v_call: TRBV13; clone_size: NA; cdr3_aa: CASSPRLAGARQETQYF; cdr3_nt: TGTGCCAGCAGCCCACGCCTAGCGGGGGCCAGACAAGAGACCCAGTACTTC
d_call: TRBD1; j_call: TRBJ1-4; v_call: TRBV12-3/TRBV12-4; clone_size: NA; cdr3_aa: CASSMGQGSNEKLFF; cdr3_nt: TGTGCCAGCAGTATGGGACAGGGTTCTAATGAAAAACTGTTTTTT
d_call: NA; j_call: TRBJ2-5; v_call: TRBV10-3; clone_size: once; cdr3_aa: CAISDPARSTGSAETQYF; cdr3_nt: TGTGCCATCAGTGATCCCGCCAGGTCTACAGGGTCGGCAGAGACCCAGTACTTC
d_call: NA; j_call: TRBJ1-2; v_call: TRBV4-3; clone_size: NA; cdr3_aa: CASSPAGPINYGYTF; cdr3_nt: TGCGCCAGCAGCCCCGCGGGCCCGATAAACTATGGCTACACCTTC
d_call: NA; j_call: TRBJ1-4; v_call: TRBV30; clone_size: NA; cdr3_aa: CALSMGKLFF; cdr3_nt: TGTGCCCTCTCTATGGGAAAACTGTTTTTT
d_call: TRBD2; j_call: TRBJ2-1; v_call: TRBV6-5; clone_size: NA; cdr3_aa: CASSYRGGLPYPDNEQFF; cdr3_nt: TGTGCCAGCAGTTACCGGGGGGGCTTGCCCTATCCAGACAATGAGCAGTTCTTC
d_call: TRBD2; j_call: TRBJ2-4; v_call: TRBV4-3; clone_size: NA; cdr3_aa: CASSQGGGTSLAKNIQYF; cdr3_nt: TGCGCCAGCAGCCAAGGGGGGGGGACGTCATTAGCCAAAAACATTCAGTACTTC
d_call: NA; j_call: TRBJ1-4; v_call: TRBV4-2; clone_size: NA; cdr3_aa: CASSQEVAATRNEKLFF; cdr3_nt: TGTGCCAGCAGCCAAGAGGTAGCGGCCACGAGAAATGAAAAACTGTTTTTT
d_call: TRBD1; j_call: TRBJ2-1; v_call: TRBV20-1; clone_size: NA; cdr3_aa: CSASPGTGAVNEQFF; cdr3_nt: TGCAGTGCCTCGCCGGGGACAGGGGCGGTCAATGAGCAGTTCTTC
d_call: TRBD1; j_call: TRBJ1-2; v_call: TRBV20-1; clone_size: NA; cdr3_aa: CTTDRGGGYTF; cdr3_nt: TGCACCACCGACAGGGGGGGTGGCTACACCTTC
d_call: NA; j_call: TRBJ2-6; v_call: TRBV28; clone_size: few; cdr3_aa: CASSLLQGGEGANVLTF; cdr3_nt: TGTGCCAGCAGTTTACTGCAGGGAGGAGAAGGGGCCAACGTCCTGACTTTC
d_call: TRBD1; j_call: TRBJ1-2; v_call: TRBV3-1; clone_size: NA; cdr3_aa: CASSTGGGNYGYTF; cdr3_nt: TGTGCCAGCAGCACAGGGGGCGGTAACTATGGCTACACCTTC
d_call: NA; j_call: TRBJ2-5; v_call: TRBV28; clone_size: NA; cdr3_aa: CASNKGANQETQYF; cdr3_nt: TGTGCCAGCAACAAAGGGGCAAACCAAGAGACCCAGTACTTC
d_call: NA; j_call: TRBJ1-6; v_call: TRBV4-3; clone_size: NA; cdr3_aa: CASSGRKNNSPLHF; cdr3_nt: TGCGCCAGCAGCGGGCGGAAGAATAATTCACCCCTCCACTTT
d_call: NA; j_call: TRBJ2-7; v_call: TRBV20-1; clone_size: NA; cdr3_aa: CSARWRSGSYEQYF; cdr3_nt: TGCAGTGCTCGATGGAGGAGCGGCTCCTACGAGCAGTACTTC
d_call: TRBD1; j_call: TRBJ2-1; v_call: TRBV20-1; clone_size: NA; cdr3_aa: CSAIRGQGTNEQFF; cdr3_nt: TGCAGTGCTATAAGGGGACAGGGGACCAATGAGCAGTTCTTC
d_call: NA; j_call: TRBJ1-4; v_call: TRBV29-1; clone_size: NA; cdr3_aa: CSAIGQTNEKLFF; cdr3_nt: TGCAGCGCCATTGGACAGACTAATGAAAAACTGTTTTTT
d_call: TRBD1; j_call: TRBJ1-4; v_call: TRBV12-3/TRBV12-4; clone_size: few; cdr3_aa: CASSHTGGGDEKLFF; cdr3_nt: TGTGCCAGCAGCCATACAGGGGGCGGGGATGAAAAACTGTTTTTT
d_call: NA; j_call: TRBJ2-1; v_call: TRBV6-6; clone_size: NA; cdr3_aa: CASSYSIVPPYNEQFF; cdr3_nt: TGTGCCAGCAGTTACTCGATCGTTCCCCCCTACAATGAGCAGTTCTTC
d_call: TRBD1; j_call: TRBJ2-7; v_call: TRBV6-1; clone_size: NA; cdr3_aa: CASSEGTGVDEQYF; cdr3_nt: TGTGCCAGCAGTGAGGGGACAGGGGTGGACGAGCAGTACTTC
d_call: NA; j_call: TRBJ1-6; v_call: TRBV5-1; clone_size: NA; cdr3_aa: CASSLEAYGDSPLHF; cdr3_nt: TGCGCCAGCAGCTTGGAGGCATACGGGGATTCACCCCTCCACTTT
d_call: TRBD1; j_call: TRBJ2-7; v_call: TRBV6-5; clone_size: few; cdr3_aa: CASSKYAGTDYEQYF; cdr3_nt: TGTGCCAGCAGCAAGTACGCCGGGACAGACTACGAGCAGTACTTC
d_call: NA; j_call: TRBJ2-7; v_call: TRBV10-1; clone_size: NA; cdr3_aa: CASSDSELVRREQYF; cdr3_nt: TGCGCCAGCAGTGACTCCGAACTAGTGCGGCGTGAGCAGTACTTC
d_call: NA; j_call: TRBJ2-7; v_call: TRBV29-1; clone_size: few; cdr3_aa: CSVVGGLAYEQYF; cdr3_nt: TGCAGCGTTGTGGGGGGTTTAGCCTACGAGCAGTACTTC
d_call: TRBD1; j_call: TRBJ1-1; v_call: TRBV3-1; clone_size: NA; cdr3_aa: CASSPFTGGTEAFF; cdr3_nt: TGTGCCAGCAGCCCATTCACAGGGGGCACTGAAGCTTTCTTT
d_call: NA; j_call: TRBJ2-3; v_call: TRBV12-3/TRBV12-4; clone_size: NA; cdr3_aa: CASSLEGRVMDTQYF; cdr3_nt: TGTGCCAGCAGTTTAGAAGGCAGGGTGATGGATACGCAGTATTTT
d_call: TRBD2; j_call: TRBJ2-1; v_call: TRBV9; clone_size: NA; cdr3_aa: CASSEGGSSYNGQFF; cdr3_nt: TGTGCCAGCAGCGAGGGAGGGAGCTCCTACAATGGGCAGTTCTTC
d_call: NA; j_call: TRBJ2-1; v_call: TRBV7-9; clone_size: few; cdr3_aa: CASSSLDHSDEQFF; cdr3_nt: TGTGCCAGCAGCTCCCTGGACCACTCCGATGAGCAGTTCTTC
d_call: NA; j_call: TRBJ1-5; v_call: TRBV27; clone_size: few; cdr3_aa: CASSLWSNSNQPQHF; cdr3_nt: TGTGCCAGCAGTTTATGGTCAAATAGCAATCAGCCCCAGCATTTT
d_call: TRBD1; j_call: TRBJ2-5; v_call: TRBV7-2; clone_size: NA; cdr3_aa: CASSRFRGTAQETQYF; cdr3_nt: TGTGCCAGCAGCCGCTTTCGTGGGACAGCCCAAGAGACCCAGTACTTC
d_call: NA; j_call: TRBJ1-2; v_call: TRBV3-1; clone_size: NA; cdr3_aa: CASSPSQQGVRRRHYGYTF; cdr3_nt: TGTGCCAGCAGCCCTTCACAACAGGGCGTCCGAAGAAGGCACTATGGCTACACCTTC
d_call: TRBD1; j_call: TRBJ1-2; v_call: TRBV30; clone_size: once; cdr3_aa: CAWSDNGDSRGYTF; cdr3_nt: TGTGCCTGGAGTGATAATGGGGACAGCCGAGGCTACACCTTC
d_call: TRBD1; j_call: TRBJ2-7; v_call: TRBV6-5; clone_size: NA; cdr3_aa: CASSYSRGLTYEQYF; cdr3_nt: TGTGCCAGCAGTTACTCGAGGGGGCTAACCTACGAGCAGTACTTC
d_call: NA; j_call: TRBJ2-7; v_call: TRBV11-2; clone_size: NA; cdr3_aa: CASSPRGQNYEQYF; cdr3_nt: TGTGCCAGCAGCCCCAGAGGACAGAACTACGAGCAGTACTTC